This T cell receptor beta chain comes out of a study of spatial heterogeneity in lung cancer. About the study: The donor population consisted of some 70 patients with untreated, early-stage non-small cell lung cancer. The study sequenced follow-up PBMC samples when they were available, at a median of approximately 2 years after resection. Study results and limitations: Ubiquitous expanded tumor TCRs appeared in blood more at resection than follow-up.

In the case of this clonotype: Its matching antigen is unknown.

The CDR3 covers 13 residues. Unmatched junction bases numbered 3, after V lost 5 bases and J lost 5 bases. Germline V gene lookup returns CDR1 MNHEY and CDR2 SVGAGI. TCRdb passed the 5' RACE reads through MiXCR, listing each CDR3 protein once. The top ten clones hold just over 20% of a sample with 85,000 to 100,000 distinct CDR3 sequences, roughly 19% of them seen once. As to time point: blood at routine non-recurrence follow-up after resection. The sample here was PBMCs, taken at follow-up. The receptor comes from a male donor with early-stage non-small cell lung cancer. The rearrangement joins TRBV6-5 to TRBJ1-5; 7 bases are a match to TRBD1. This CDR3 reads CASSRQGDQPQHF. As DNA, the CDR3 is TGTGCCAGCAGTCGACAGGGTGATCAGCCCCAGCATTTT.